This T cell receptor (beta chain) was captured in a study of OX40 agonist ivuxolimab in advanced cancers. Study details: Prior therapy, whether anti-PD-1, anti-PD-L1 or anti-CTLA-4, was allowed, and under 50% had some.

General study points: Expansion of clones was among the lowest in partial responders at 0.1-3.0 mg/kg. Also showing low normalized T-cell clonal expansion were some of the nonresponders.

A note on this clone: As yet, its antigen is unknown.

Data came from immunoSEQ multiplex PCR; TCRdb stores just in-frame clones and leaves some out. The sample comprises 60,000 to 80,000 clones, approximately 80% of which are singletons, and 5% to 7% rests with the top ten. V lost 5 bases and J lost 2, with 10 bases in between. Germline lookup yields CDR1 MNHEY and CDR2 SMNVEV (reference sequence). The CDR3 consists of 13 residues. This receptor was obtained from an adult with an advanced solid tumor such as melanoma, head and neck, liver or kidney cancer. The material was CD4+ or CD8+ T cells sorted from blood, obtained in a trial of the OX40 agonist ivuxolimab. The chain joins TRBV27 to TRBJ2-7, with D unresolved. The CDR3 DNA reads as TGTGCCAGCAGTCTAGGCTCGCCCTACGAGCAGTACTTC. Amino acid sequence: CASSLGSPYEQYF.